The 9 T cell receptor beta chains given below trace back to one sample, sequenced in a study of vaccination and CD4 T cells after COVID-19. At the Johns Hopkins FTIC core, DNA taken from cultured CD4+ T cells was sequenced by way of the Oncomine TCR Beta short-read assay. TCRdb re-analysed the PCR reads in MiXCR, keeping a single row per CDR3 protein. The sample includes roughly 28,000 distinct CDR3 sequences, around two fifths of them seen just once. Stated time point: late sampling 161 to 241 days after vaccination in a few convalescent patients. Treatment: approximately nine-day PBMC culture with coronavirus spike peptide pools or control peptides (ViraFEST assay). Their cognate antigens are unknown. The sample consisted of CD4+ T cells from blood, cultured in vitro, taken about 7 months after SARS-CoV-2 vaccination. The receptor source for this set is a human donor who had recovered from COVID-19.

The chain recombines TRBV27 with TRBJ2-1; 7 bases are shared with TRBD1. The CDR3 covers 15 residues. Looked up from germline, CDR1 is MNHEY and CDR2 is SMNVEV (reference sequence). V shed 4 bases, J shed 0 bases, and the junction held 3 bases outside the gene matches. In DNA, the CDR3 is TGTGCCAGCAGTTGGGACAGTTACTCCTACAATGAGCAGTTCTTC. This sequence encodes CASSWDSYSYNEQFF.

V gene TRBV20-1 combines with J gene TRBJ2-3, with D possibly matching TRBD2 (6 bases). This CDR3 region has 12 residues. V was pared by 3 bases and J by 4 bases, with 8 bases between. Germline loops: CDR1 DFQATT, CDR2 SNEGSKA (reference sequence). The CDR3 loop is CSASGSPDTQYF. The CDR3 DNA reads as TGCAGTGCTAGCGGGAGTCCAGATACGCAGTATTTT.

The rearrangement uses TRBV7-2 and TRBJ2-5; no clear D. The germline gives CDR1 SGHTA, CDR2 FQGNSA. The CDR3 has 13 residues. V gave up 0 bases and J gave up 1 base, with 3 bases separating them. For the CDR3, the DNA is TGTGCCAGCAGCTTAGCGGTCCAAGAGACCCAGTACTTC. It is translated as CASSLAVQETQYF.

This clonotype was seen a handful of times. This chain connects TRBV28 to TRBJ2-7; TRBD1 matches 8 bases. The V gene end was trimmed by 5 bases and the J gene end by 4 bases; junction bases not matched to a gene: 10. Germline V gene data show CDR1 as MDHEN and CDR2 as SYDVKM. The CDR3 extends over 15 amino acids. The CDR3: CASSTTGTGRYEQYF. CDR3 DNA sequence: TGTGCCAGCAGTACCACCGGGACAGGAAGATACGAGCAGTACTTC.

The chain has TRBV7-9 and TRBJ2-7, with 10 bases matching TRBD1. Trimming cost V 4 bases and J 5 bases; bases outside gene matches: 11. CDR3 length equals 16 residues. Germline CDR1 reads SEHNR; CDR2 reads FQNEAQ (reference sequence). The CDR3 DNA is TGTGCCAGCAGCTCCCAGGGTACCGGGACAGGGGACGAGCAGTACTTC. It yields the protein CASSSQGTGTGDEQYF.

The J gene is TRBJ2-3, the V gene TRBV20-1; a weak D match, TRBD2 (6 bases). The CDR3 extends over 11 amino acids. V was trimmed by 6 bases and J by 12 bases, leaving 16 bases between them. Germline assignment: CDR1 DFQATT and CDR2 SNEGSKA (reference sequence). CDR3: CSALPGANQYF. Here the CDR3 DNA reads TGCAGTGCCCTCCCGGGAGCCAATCAGTATTTT.

In DNA, the CDR3 is TGTGCCAGCAATGGGCCGCCTGATGAGCAGTTCTTC. This sequence encodes CASNGPPDEQFF. The V call is TRBV6-2 or TRBV6-3, the J call TRBJ2-1; the D is unclear. The germline V and J ends were trimmed by 7 bases and 8 bases, with 12 bases remaining between them. Germline lookup yields CDR1 MNHEY and CDR2 SVGEGT. The CDR3 is made up of 12 amino acids.

The chain recombines TRBV20-1 with TRBJ2-5, with 12 nucleotides matching TRBD2. Germline-derived CDR1 and CDR2 are DFQATT and SNEGSKA (reference sequence). This CDR3 has 14 residues. J lost 5 bases, V lost 4 bases, and 5 bases had no gene match. This chain's CDR3 is CSAMTTSGSETQYF. The CDR3 DNA reads TGCAGTGCTATGACGACTAGCGGGAGTGAGACCCAGTACTTC.

In this sample, this clonotype is medium-sized. V and J are TRBV20-1 and TRBJ2-3; 12 positions agree with TRBD2. Germline V CDR1 and CDR2: DFQATT, SNEGSKA (reference sequence). V was pared by 4 bases and J by 4 bases, with 3 bases of the junction left unmatched. The CDR3 extends over 14 amino acids. CDR3 DNA sequence: TGCAGTGCTATACGACTAGCGGGAGCAGATACGCAGTATTTT. It is translated as CSAIRLAGADTQYF.